This entry lists 9 T cell receptor beta chains sequenced from one sample in a study of beta chain features in type 1 diabetes. Every isolated RNA sample was fully reverse transcribed, so sequencing captured expressed TCRB transcripts. Generated by immunoSEQ multiplex PCR, the TCRdb table keeps only in-frame clones and is missing some. The sample lists around 190,000 clones, approximately 13% seen once, with about 0.59% in the top ten. Sample: central memory CD4+ T cells from blood. The source of these receptors is a woman under 30 in good health.

The chain carries TRBV4-2 and TRBJ2-6; D may be TRBD1 (6 bases). Trimming stripped 5 bases from V and 2 bases from J, with 16 bases between. The CDR3 runs 17 residues. Germline V gives CDR1 LGHNA, CDR2 YNFKEQ. The CDR3 sequence: CASSFSGTTTGANVLTF. The CDR3 DNA reads as TGTGCCAGCAGCTTTTCCGGGACAACTACTGGGGCCAACGTCCTGACTTTC.

This clone came up a few times. V usage is TRBV7-2 and J usage is TRBJ2-1, with D perhaps TRBD2 (5 bases). Germline V CDR1 and CDR2: SGHTA, FQGNSA. V was shortened by 5 bases and J by 6 bases, with 11 bases between the two germline ends. The CDR3 loop spans 13 amino acids. The CDR3, as DNA: TGTGCCAGCAGCGCGCCGGCGGGCAATGAGCAGTTCTTC. It translates to CASSAPAGNEQFF.

This clone was counted at least ten times. The chain combines TRBV11-3 with TRBJ2-2; 8 bases agree with TRBD2. The CDR3 runs 16 residues. Germline V gene data show CDR1 as SGHNT and CDR2 as YENEEA. The trim removed 5 bases at V and 6 bases at J, leaving 11 bases unmatched. The CDR3 is CASSQAGVRVSGELFF. The CDR3 nucleotides read TGTGCCAGCAGCCAAGCGGGAGTGAGGGTGTCCGGGGAGCTGTTTTTT.

V gene TRBV18 combines with J gene TRBJ2-5, with D possibly being TRBD2 (6 bases). Trimming took off 6 bases at V and 2 bases at J, with 19 bases between the two ends. The CDR3 is 16 residues long. Germline V lookup: CDR1 KGHSH, CDR2 LQKENI. CDR3 amino acids: CASSDLGVAVQETQYF. CDR3 bases: TGTGCCAGCTCCGACCTTGGAGTAGCGGTTCAAGAGACCCAGTACTTC.

V is TRBV9 and J is TRBJ1-4, with TRBD1 as a possible D gene (5 bases). Per the germline V gene, CDR1 is SGDLS and CDR2 is YYNGEE. The CDR3 is 14 amino acids. V was cut by 4 bases and J by 6 bases, with 13 bases left in between. The CDR3 protein is CASSSRTSDEKLFF. As DNA, the CDR3 is TGTGCCAGCAGCTCCCGGACATCCGATGAAAAACTGTTTTTT.

Details on this clone: Other DNA sequences in the same sample also yield this CDR3. V usage is TRBV7-2 and J usage is TRBJ2-5, with D possibly being TRBD2 (5 bases). The V end was cut by 3 bases, the J end by 0 bases, with 8 bases between. This CDR3 has 14 amino acids. In germline, CDR1 is SGHTA, CDR2 FQGNSA. In nucleotides, the CDR3 is TGTGCCAGCAGCTTGGGCGGGTACCAAGAGACCCAGTACTTC. It encodes CASSLGGYQETQYF.

This clone has more than one count but fewer than ten. Germline and junction disagree at one end, which may indicate a read error. The chain has TRBV7-9 and TRBJ2-1; no clear D gene. CDR1 SEHNR and CDR2 FQNEAQ come from the germline V gene (reference sequence). This CDR3 has 14 residues. The CDR3 is CASGFDSSYNEQFF. The CDR3 DNA sequence: TGTGCCAGCGGCTTCGACTCATCCTACAATGAGCAGTTCTTC. The full variable domain, with the rest looked up from reference TRBV7-9 and TRBJ2-1, is DTGVSQNPRHKITKRGQNVTFRCDPISEHNRLYWYRQTLGQGPEFLTYFQNEAQLEKSRLLSDRFSAERPKGSFSTLEIQRTEQGDSAMYLCASGFDSSYNEQFFGPGTRLTVL.

Only a few counts were recorded for this clone. The chain couples TRBV19 to TRBJ2-5; D is unclear. The germline gives CDR1 LNHDA, CDR2 SQIVND (reference sequence). V lost 6 bases and J 5 bases, leaving 13 bases between the germline ends. CDR3 size: 13 residues. The CDR3 DNA is TGTGCCAGTAGGCCGGCGGCCGGGGAGACCCAGTACTTC. Encoded protein: CASRPAAGETQYF.

The chain links TRBV7-2 to TRBJ2-3; D is possibly TRBD2 (6 bases). Trimming shortened V by 1 base and J by 5 bases, and 10 bases separated the two germline ends. Germline V gives CDR1 SGHTA, CDR2 FQGNSA. There are 14 residues in the CDR3. CDR3 DNA sequence: TGTGCCAGCAGCTTAGACGGGAGAGGAGATACGCAGTATTTT. This codes for CASSLDGRGDTQYF. The variable domain in full, completed from reference TRBV7-2 and TRBJ2-3, reads GAGVSQSPSNKVTEKGKDVELRCDPISGHTALYWYRQSLGQGLEFLIYFQGNSAPDKSGLPSDRFSAERTGGSVSTLTIQRTQQEDSAVYLCASSLDGRGDTQYFGPGTRLTVL.